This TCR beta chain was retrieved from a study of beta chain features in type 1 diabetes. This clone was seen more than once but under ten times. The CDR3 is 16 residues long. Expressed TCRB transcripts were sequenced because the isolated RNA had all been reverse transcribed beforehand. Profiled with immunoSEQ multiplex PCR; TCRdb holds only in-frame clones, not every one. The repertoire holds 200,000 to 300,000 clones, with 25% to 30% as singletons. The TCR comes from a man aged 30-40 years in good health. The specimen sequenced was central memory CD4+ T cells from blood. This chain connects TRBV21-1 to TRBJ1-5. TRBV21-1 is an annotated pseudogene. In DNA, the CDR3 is TGTGCCAGCAGCAAAAGGCGTGGGACTGGTGATCAGCCCCAGCATTTT. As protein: CASSKRRGTGDQPQHF.